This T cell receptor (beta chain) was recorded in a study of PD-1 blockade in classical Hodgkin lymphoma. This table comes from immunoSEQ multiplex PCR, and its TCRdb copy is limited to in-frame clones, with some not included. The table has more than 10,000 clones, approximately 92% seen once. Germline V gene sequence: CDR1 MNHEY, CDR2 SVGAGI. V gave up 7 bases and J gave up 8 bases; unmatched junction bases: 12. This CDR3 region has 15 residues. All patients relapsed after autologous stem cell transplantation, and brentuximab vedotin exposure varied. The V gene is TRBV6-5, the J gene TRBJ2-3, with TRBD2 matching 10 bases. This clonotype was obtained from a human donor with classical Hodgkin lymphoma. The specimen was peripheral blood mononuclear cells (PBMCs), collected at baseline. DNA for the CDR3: TGTGCCAGCACCGGACTAGCGGATGCAGTGGGTACGCAGTATTTT. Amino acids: CASTGLADAVGTQYF.